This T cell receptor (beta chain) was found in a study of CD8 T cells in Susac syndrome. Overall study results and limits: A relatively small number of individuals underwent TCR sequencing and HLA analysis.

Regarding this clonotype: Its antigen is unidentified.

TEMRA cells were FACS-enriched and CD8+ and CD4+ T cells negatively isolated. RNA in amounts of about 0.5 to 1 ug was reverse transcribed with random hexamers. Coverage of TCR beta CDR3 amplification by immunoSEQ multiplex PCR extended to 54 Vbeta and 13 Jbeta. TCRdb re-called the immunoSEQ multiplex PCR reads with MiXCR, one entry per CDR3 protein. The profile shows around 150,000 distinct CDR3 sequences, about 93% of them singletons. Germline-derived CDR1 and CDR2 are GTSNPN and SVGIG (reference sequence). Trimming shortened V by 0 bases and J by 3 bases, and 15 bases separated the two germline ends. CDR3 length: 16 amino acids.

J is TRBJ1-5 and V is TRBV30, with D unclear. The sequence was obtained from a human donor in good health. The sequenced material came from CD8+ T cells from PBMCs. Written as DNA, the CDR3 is TGTGCCTGGAGTGTACATCCGGGTGGGGACAATCAGCCCCAGCATTTT. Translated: CAWSVHPGGDNQPQHF. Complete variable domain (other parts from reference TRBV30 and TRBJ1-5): SQTIHQWPATLVQPVGSPLSLECTVEGTSNPNLYWYRQAAGRGLQLLFYSVGIGQISSEVPQNLSASRPQDRQFILSSKKLLLSDSGFYLCAWSVHPGGDNQPQHFGDGTRLSIL.